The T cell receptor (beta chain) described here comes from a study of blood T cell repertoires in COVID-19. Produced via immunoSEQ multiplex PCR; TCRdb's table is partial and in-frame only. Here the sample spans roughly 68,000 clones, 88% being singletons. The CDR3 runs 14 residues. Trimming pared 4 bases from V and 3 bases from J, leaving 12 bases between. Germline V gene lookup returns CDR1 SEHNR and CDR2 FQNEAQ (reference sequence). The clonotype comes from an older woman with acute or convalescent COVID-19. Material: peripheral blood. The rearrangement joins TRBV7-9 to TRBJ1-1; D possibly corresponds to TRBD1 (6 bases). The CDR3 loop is CASSSRQVDTEAFF. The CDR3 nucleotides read TGTGCCAGCAGCTCCCGACAGGTTGACACTGAAGCTTTCTTT.